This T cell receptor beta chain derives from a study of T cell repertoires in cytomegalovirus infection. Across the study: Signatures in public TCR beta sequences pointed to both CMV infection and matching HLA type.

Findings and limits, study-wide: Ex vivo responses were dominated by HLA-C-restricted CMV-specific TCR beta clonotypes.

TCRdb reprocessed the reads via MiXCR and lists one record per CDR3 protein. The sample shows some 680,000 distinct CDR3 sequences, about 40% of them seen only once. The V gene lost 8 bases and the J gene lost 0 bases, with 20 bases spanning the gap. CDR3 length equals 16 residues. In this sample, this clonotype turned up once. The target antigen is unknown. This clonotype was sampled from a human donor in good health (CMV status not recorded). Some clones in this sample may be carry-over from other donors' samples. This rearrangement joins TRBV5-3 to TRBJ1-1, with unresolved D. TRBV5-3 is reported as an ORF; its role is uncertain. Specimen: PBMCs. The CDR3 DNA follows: TGTGCCAGCAGATCCGGGGTAGGCGCCATGAACACTGAAGCTTTCTTT. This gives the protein CASRSGVGAMNTEAFF.